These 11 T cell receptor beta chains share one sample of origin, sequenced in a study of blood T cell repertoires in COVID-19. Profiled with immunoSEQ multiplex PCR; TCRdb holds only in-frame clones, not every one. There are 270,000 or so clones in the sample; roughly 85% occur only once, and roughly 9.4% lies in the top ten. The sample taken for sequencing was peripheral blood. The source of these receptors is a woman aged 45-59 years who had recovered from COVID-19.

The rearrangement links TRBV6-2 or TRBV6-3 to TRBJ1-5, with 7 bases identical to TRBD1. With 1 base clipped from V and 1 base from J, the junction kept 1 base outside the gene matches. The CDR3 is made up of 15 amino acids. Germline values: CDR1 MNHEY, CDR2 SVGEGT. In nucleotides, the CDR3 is TGTGCCAGCAGTTACTTCAGGGGGAGCAATCAGCCCCAGCATTTT. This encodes CASSYFRGSNQPQHF.

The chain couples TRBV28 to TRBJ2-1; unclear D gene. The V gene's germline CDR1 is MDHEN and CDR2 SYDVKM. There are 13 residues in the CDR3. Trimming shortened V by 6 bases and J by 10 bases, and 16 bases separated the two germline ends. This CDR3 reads CASRSPAPPEQFF. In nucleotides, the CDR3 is TGTGCCAGCAGGTCCCCAGCGCCCCCGGAGCAGTTCTTC.

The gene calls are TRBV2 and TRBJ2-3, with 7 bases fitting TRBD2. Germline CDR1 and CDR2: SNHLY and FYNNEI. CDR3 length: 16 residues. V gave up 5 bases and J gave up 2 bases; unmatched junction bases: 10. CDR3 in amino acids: CASSYTRLALTDTQYF. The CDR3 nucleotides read TGTGCCAGCAGTTACACCCGACTAGCACTCACAGATACGCAGTATTTT.

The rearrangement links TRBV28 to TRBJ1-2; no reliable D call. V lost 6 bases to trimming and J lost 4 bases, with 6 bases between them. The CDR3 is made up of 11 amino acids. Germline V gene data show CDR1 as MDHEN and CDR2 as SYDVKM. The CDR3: CASRSGYGYTF. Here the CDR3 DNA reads TGTGCCAGCAGGTCCGGCTATGGCTACACCTTC.

CDR3 region: CATSDRGRETQYF. The CDR3 DNA sequence: TGTGCCACCAGTGATAGGGGGCGGGAGACCCAGTACTTC. The chain recombines TRBV24-1 with TRBJ2-5, with 7 bases matching TRBD1. Germline loops: CDR1 KGHDR, CDR2 SFDVKD. The CDR3 is made up of 13 amino acids. V lost 3 bases to trimming and J lost 5 bases; unmatched junction nucleotides: 2.

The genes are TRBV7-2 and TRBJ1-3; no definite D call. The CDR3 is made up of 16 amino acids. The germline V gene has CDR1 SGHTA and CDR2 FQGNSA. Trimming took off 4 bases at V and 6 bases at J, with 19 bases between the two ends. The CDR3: CASSSRQASGENTIYF. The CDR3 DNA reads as TGTGCCAGCAGCTCGCGCCAGGCCTCCGGGGAAAACACCATATATTTT.

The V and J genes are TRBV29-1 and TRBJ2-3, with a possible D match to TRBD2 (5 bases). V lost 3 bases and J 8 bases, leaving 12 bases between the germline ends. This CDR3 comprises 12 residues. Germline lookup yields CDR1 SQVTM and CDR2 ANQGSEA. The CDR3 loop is CSVEVLLATQYF. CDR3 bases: TGCAGCGTTGAGGTACTCCTAGCTACGCAGTATTTT.

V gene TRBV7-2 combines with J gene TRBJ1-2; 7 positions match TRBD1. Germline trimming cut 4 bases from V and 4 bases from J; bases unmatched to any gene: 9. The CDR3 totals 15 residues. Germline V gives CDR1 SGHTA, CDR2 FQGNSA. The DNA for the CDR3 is TGTGCCAGCAGCTCCCCCTCGACAGGGATCTATGGCTACACCTTC. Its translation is CASSSPSTGIYGYTF.

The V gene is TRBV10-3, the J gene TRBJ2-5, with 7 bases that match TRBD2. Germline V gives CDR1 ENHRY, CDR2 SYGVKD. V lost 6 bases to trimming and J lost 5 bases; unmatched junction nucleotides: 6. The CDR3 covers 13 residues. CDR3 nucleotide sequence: TGTGCCATCAGGGATACTAGCGCGGAGACCCAGTACTTC. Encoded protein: CAIRDTSAETQYF.

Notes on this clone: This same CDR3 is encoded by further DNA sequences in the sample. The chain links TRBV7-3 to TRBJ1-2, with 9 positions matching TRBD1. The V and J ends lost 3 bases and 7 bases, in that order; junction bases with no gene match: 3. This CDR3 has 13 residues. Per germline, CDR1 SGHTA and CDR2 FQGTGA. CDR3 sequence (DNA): TGTGCCAGCAGCTTGGGACAGGGAGGTGGCTACACCTTC. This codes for CASSLGQGGGYTF.

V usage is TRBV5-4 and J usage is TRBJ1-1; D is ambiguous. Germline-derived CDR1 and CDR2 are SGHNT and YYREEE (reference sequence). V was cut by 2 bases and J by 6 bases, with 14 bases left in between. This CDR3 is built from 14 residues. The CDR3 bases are TGTGCCAGCAGCTTAGAGGTCGAGTCGGCTGAAGCTTTCTTT. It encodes CASSLEVESAEAFF.